This T cell receptor (beta chain) derives from a study of neurological immune-mediated disorders. This CDR3 comprises 14 residues. CDR1 SGHTA and CDR2 FQGNSA come from the germline V gene. V was pared by 6 bases and J by 5 bases, with 14 bases between. Each TCR transcript was tagged with a 10-nucleotide random UMI during 5'RACE. TCRdb reprocessed the 5' RACE reads with MiXCR, giving one entry per CDR3 protein. The sample shows about 46,000 distinct CDR3 sequences, around 4.3% of them seen only once. The sample holds a few counts of this clonotype. This TCR was recovered from a woman aged 55-69 years with multiple sclerosis. The V and J genes are TRBV7-2 and TRBJ2-1, with unresolved D. Sequencing was performed on PBMCs. Here the CDR3 DNA reads TGTGCCAGCAGTCCCGATGGGGAAGACAATGAGCAGTTCTTC. This gives the protein CASSPDGEDNEQFF.